Given below is one T cell receptor (beta chain) in context. The data stem from a study of T cell changes during pregnancy in multiple sclerosis. Per the germline V gene, CDR1 is SQVTM and CDR2 is ANQGSEA. Trimming took 7 bases from V and 1 from J, leaving 13 bases between them. The CDR3 has 14 amino acids. Repertoires were generated with immunoSEQ multiplex PCR, while TCRdb's copy carries only in-frame clones and drops some. The sample consists of around 34,000 clones, less than 95% of them appearing once. This chain connects TRBV29-1 to TRBJ2-2, with D possibly being TRBD2 (6 bases). The receptor comes from a female donor with multiple sclerosis, enrolled in a pregnancy study. Source: CD8+ T cells from peripheral blood mononuclear cells, taken before pregnancy. CDR3 DNA: TGCAGCGCCGTGGAGGGGTTGAACACCGGGGAGCTGTTTTTT. Protein sequence: CSAVEGLNTGELFF.